One and the same sample provided the 30 T cell receptor beta chains below, sequenced in a study of memory CD4+ T cells and cytomegalovirus serostatus. Measured with immunoSEQ multiplex PCR; TCRdb has only the in-frame clones, and not every one. The sample yields 50,000 to 70,000 clones, over 75% seen once. The sort gate was single viable CD3+CD4+CD8-CD45RO+ cells for memory CD4+ T cells. Sequencing input: memory CD4+ T cells from blood. The receptors were sampled from an adult in good health and CMV-seronegative.

The chain links TRBV4-2 to TRBJ2-7; D ambiguous. From germline, CDR1 is LGHNA and CDR2 YNFKEQ. This CDR3 spans 14 amino acids. Trimming removed 3 bases from V and 1 base from J, with 10 bases in between. The CDR3 coding sequence is TGTGCCAGCAGCCAGGGTTTAGGATCCTACGAGCAGTACTTC. Residues: CASSQGLGSYEQYF.

This sequence joins TRBV5-4 and TRBJ1-1, with no clear D. The CDR3 contains 15 residues. Trimming left V 0 bases short and J 1 base short, with 10 bases between. Germline assignment: CDR1 SGHNT and CDR2 YYREEE (reference sequence). The CDR3 nucleotides are TGTGCCAGCAGCTTGGGGAACGCGGCGAACACTGAAGCTTTCTTT. Amino acid sequence: CASSLGNAANTEAFF.

The count of this clone is one. This chain uses TRBV19 with TRBJ2-1; 13 bases map to TRBD2. This CDR3 is 15 amino acids long. Germline CDR1 is LNHDA and CDR2 is SQIVND (reference sequence). V dropped 5 bases and J dropped 8; count of bases not matched to a gene: 6. CDR3 nucleotide sequence: TGTGCCAGTAGTCTTGGACTAGCGGGAGCCGATGAGCAGTTCTTC. Amino acid sequence: CASSLGLAGADEQFF.

This clone showed up just a few times. The gene calls are TRBV5-1 and TRBJ2-2; a possible D gene is TRBD1 (5 bases). Germline V gene sequence: CDR1 SGHRS, CDR2 YFSETQ. The CDR3 loop spans 16 amino acids. V was shortened by 0 bases and J by 5 bases, with 14 bases between the two germline ends. The CDR3 DNA is TGCGCCAGCAGCTTGGTAGGCAGGGAAGGGACCGGGGAGCTGTTTTTT. Residues: CASSLVGREGTGELFF.

The chain uses TRBV7-6 and TRBJ2-3, with D perhaps TRBD2 (6 bases). The ends were cut back, 5 bases at V and 5 bases at J, with 11 bases in the middle. There are 13 residues in the CDR3. Germline CDR1 and CDR2: SGHVS and FNYEAQ. For the CDR3, the DNA is TGTGCCAGCAGCCAATCGGGGGTAGATACGCAGTATTTT. Protein: CASSQSGVDTQYF.

This clone was seen just once. The V call is TRBV5-1, the J call TRBJ1-1; no clear D. Trimming removed 1 base from V and 7 bases from J, with 17 bases in between. Germline-derived CDR1 and CDR2 are SGHRS and YFSETQ. CDR3 size: 15 residues. CDR3 DNA sequence: TGCGCCAGCAGCTTGTGGGCCGCTAGGGATGGTGAAGCTTTCTTT. Translated: CASSLWAARDGEAFF. Using reference TRBV5-1 and TRBJ1-1 for the parts outside the CDR3, the full variable domain is KAGVTQTPRYLIKTRGQQVTLSCSPISGHRSVSWYQQTPGQGLQFLFEYFSETQRNKGNFPGRFSGRQFSNSRSEMNVSTLELGDSALYLCASSLWAARDGEAFFGQGTRLTVV.

The chain is built from TRBV7-2 and TRBJ2-3; perhaps TRBD2 as D (5 bases). Deletions cut 3 bases from V and 3 bases from J, with 16 bases between. Germline CDR1 reads SGHTA; CDR2 reads FQGNSA. This CDR3 is 16 amino acids long. CDR3 sequence reads: CASSLGVVSRTDTQYF. The CDR3 coding sequence is TGTGCCAGCAGCTTGGGAGTAGTATCTAGGACAGATACGCAGTATTTT.

The rearrangement joins TRBV28 to TRBJ2-2; a weak D match, TRBD2 (5 bases). CDR3 length equals 14 residues. Germline loops: CDR1 MDHEN, CDR2 SYDVKM. V lost 4 bases, J lost 2 bases, and 8 bases lay in between. The CDR3: CASSYRGNTGELFF. CDR3 DNA sequence: TGTGCCAGCAGTTACCGGGGAAACACCGGGGAGCTGTTTTTT.

This chain uses TRBV29-1 with TRBJ2-7, with 9 bases matching TRBD1. The CDR3 is made up of 13 amino acids. Germline V gene sequence: CDR1 SQVTM, CDR2 ANQGSEA. V was clipped by 4 bases and J by 10 bases; unmatched bases: 11. CDR3 amino acids: CSVGAGTGNFQYF. The CDR3, as DNA: TGCAGCGTTGGGGCCGGGACAGGGAATTTCCAGTACTTC.

The V and J genes are TRBV9 and TRBJ2-3, with 7 bases matching TRBD2. Trimming cost V 0 bases and J 8 bases; bases outside gene matches: 18. The germline V gene has CDR1 SGDLS and CDR2 YYNGEE. The CDR3 runs 18 residues. CDR3 coding DNA: TGTGCCAGCAGCGTAGCTACTTCGGGAGCGGGAACGCGGGGTACGCAGTATTTT. This encodes CASSVATSGAGTRGTQYF.

The table lists this clone with a few counts. This chain links TRBV6-6 with TRBJ1-4, with D unresolved. From germline, CDR1 is MNHNY and CDR2 SVGAGI (reference sequence). V was cut by 6 bases and J by 7 bases, with 15 bases left in between. The CDR3 has 14 residues. The CDR3 DNA reads TGTGCCAGCAGCCAGCTATCGTTGGGTGAAAAACTGTTTTTT. Amino acids: CASSQLSLGEKLFF.

This clone was seen only a few times. CDR3 sequence (DNA): TGCGCCAGCAGCTTAAGGACAGCCCAGCGATCAAGCACAGATACGCAGTATTTT. It encodes CASSLRTAQRSSTDTQYF. The rearrangement uses TRBV5-1 and TRBJ2-3; tentatively, D is TRBD1 (6 bases). The V end lost 2 bases, the J end lost 0 bases, and 19 bases lay between the germline ends. The CDR3 runs to 18 residues. Germline V lookup: CDR1 SGHRS, CDR2 YFSETQ.

This chain links TRBV19 with TRBJ2-6; D is unclear. V lost 7 bases and J lost 0, with 13 bases in between. The germline V gene encodes CDR1 LNHDA and CDR2 SQIVND (reference sequence). The CDR3 spans 16 residues. CDR3 region: CASNPDGYSGANVLTF. The CDR3 region has the DNA TGTGCCAGTAACCCGGACGGCTACTCTGGGGCCAACGTCCTGACTTTC.

This clone qualifies as medium-sized. V gene TRBV5-1 combines with J gene TRBJ1-6; TRBD1 might be the D (5 bases). The CDR3 runs to 13 residues. The V gene lost 0 bases and the J gene lost 7 bases, with 5 bases spanning the gap. Germline V gene sequence: CDR1 SGHRS, CDR2 YFSETQ. CDR3 sequence reads: CASSLDRNSPLHF. In nucleotides, the CDR3 is TGCGCCAGCAGCTTGGACAGGAATTCACCCCTCCACTTT.

The chain couples TRBV13 to TRBJ1-5; tentatively, D is TRBD1 (5 bases). The CDR3 totals 16 residues. Germline V gene lookup returns CDR1 PRHDT and CDR2 FYEKMQ (reference sequence). V lost 5 bases and J lost 3, with 17 bases in between. The CDR3, as DNA: TGTGCCAGCAGCCCTGGGTGGGGGGTAACCAATCAGCCCCAGCATTTT. This encodes CASSPGWGVTNQPQHF.

The chain has TRBV6-6 and TRBJ2-1; 7 nucleotides match TRBD2. Losses at the gene ends were 7 bases for V and 0 bases for J; bases not matched to a gene: 3. CDR1 and CDR2 from the germline V gene are MNHNY and SVGAGI (reference sequence). This CDR3 comprises 14 residues. CDR3 amino acids: CASIGGSSYNEQFF. CDR3 DNA: TGTGCCAGCATCGGGGGGAGCTCCTACAATGAGCAGTTCTTC.

This clone occurred once. The chain combines TRBV19 with TRBJ2-4; D possibly matches TRBD1 or TRBD2 (6 bases each). The CDR3 is 14 amino acids. Germline V gene sequence: CDR1 LNHDA, CDR2 SQIVND (reference sequence). The V end was cut by 3 bases, the J end by 9 bases, with 15 bases between. The CDR3 spells CASSIGGTWGIQYF. The CDR3 DNA reads as TGTGCCAGTAGTATCGGAGGGACATGGGGCATTCAGTACTTC.

The chain carries TRBV5-6 and TRBJ2-7; possibly TRBD1 or TRBD2 for D (5 bases each). V was pared by 3 bases and J by 5 bases, with 27 bases between. CDR1 SGHDT and CDR2 YYEEEE come from the germline V gene. The CDR3 is made up of 18 amino acids. The CDR3 here is CASSYTFQTGATVHEQYF. CDR3 coding DNA: TGTGCCAGCAGCTATACCTTTCAAACCGGGGCCACGGTCCACGAGCAGTACTTC.

The rearrangement links TRBV7-6 to TRBJ2-5; 7 bases map to TRBD1. V lost 5 bases and J lost 5; bases outside the gene matches: 11. The CDR3 extends over 15 amino acids. Germline CDR1 and CDR2: SGHVS and FNYEAQ. In DNA form, the CDR3 reads TGTGCCAGCAGCCAAGGGACAGCCCTAGTGGAGACCCAGTACTTC. Protein product: CASSQGTALVETQYF.

This rearrangement joins TRBV5-5 to TRBJ2-7, with TRBD1 as a possible D gene (5 bases). The CDR3 is 13 residues long. CDR1 SGHKS and CDR2 YYEKEE come from the germline V gene (reference sequence). V was clipped by 4 bases and J by 5 bases, with 13 bases between them. CDR3 DNA: TGTGCCAGCAGCGGTCCAGGGCTAAACGAGCAGTACTTC. Its translation: CASSGPGLNEQYF. The variable domain in full, completed from reference TRBV5-5 and TRBJ2-7, reads DAGVTQSPTHLIKTRGQQVTLRCSPISGHKSVSWYQQVLGQGPQFIFQYYEKEERGRGNFPDRFSARQFPNYSSELNVNALLLGDSALYLCASSGPGLNEQYFGPGTRLTVT.

The chain links TRBV29-1 to TRBJ2-3; 16 bases align to TRBD2. The CDR3 spans 17 residues. Trimming at V came to 6 bases and at J to 6 bases, leaving 12 bases not matched to a gene. Per germline, CDR1 SQVTM and CDR2 ANQGSEA. DNA of the CDR3: TGCAGCGTCGTAACCGGGACTAGCGGGGGGGTAATGGATACGCAGTATTTT. Protein sequence: CSVVTGTSGGVMDTQYF.

This sequence joins TRBV7-2 and TRBJ2-7; D not certain. Per germline, CDR1 SGHTA and CDR2 FQGNSA. V was trimmed by 2 bases and J by 1 base, leaving 12 bases between them. The CDR3 covers 15 residues. CDR3 protein: CASSLSVTASYEQYF. DNA for the CDR3: TGTGCCAGCAGCTTAAGCGTGACGGCTTCCTACGAGCAGTACTTC.

This sequence joins TRBV10-3 and TRBJ1-3; D gene ambiguous. Trimming took off 8 bases at V and 0 bases at J, with 11 bases between the two ends. CDR1 ENHRY and CDR2 SYGVKD come from the germline V gene. The CDR3 totals 14 residues. The CDR3 reads CAIHDPRSGNTIYF. In DNA form, the CDR3 reads TGTGCCATCCACGACCCTCGCTCTGGAAACACCATATATTTT.

The chain recombines TRBV19 with TRBJ2-7; unclear D gene. CDR3 length: 12 residues. Trimming took 5 bases from V and 13 from J, leaving 18 bases between them. CDR1 and CDR2 from the germline V gene are LNHDA and SQIVND (reference sequence). CDR3 amino acids: CASSEEPRKVYF. The CDR3 DNA sequence: TGTGCCAGTAGTGAGGAGCCCAGGAAGGTTTACTTC.

The V call is TRBV5-4, the J call TRBJ2-7; 7 nucleotides align to TRBD2. V lost 0 bases and J lost 0; bases outside the gene matches: 6. Germline CDR1 SGHNT, CDR2 YYREEE (reference sequence). The CDR3 has 16 residues. The CDR3 sequence: CASSLALGGYSYEQYF. CDR3 sequence (DNA): TGTGCCAGCAGCTTGGCTCTCGGGGGGTACTCCTACGAGCAGTACTTC. Full variable domain (remainder filled in from reference TRBV5-4 and TRBJ2-7): ETGVTQSPTHLIKTRGQQVTLRCSSQSGHNTVSWYQQALGQGPQFIFQYYREEENGRGNFPPRFSGLQFPNYSSELNVNALELDDSALYLCASSLALGGYSYEQYFGPGTRLTVT.

The gene calls are TRBV27 and TRBJ1-5; no firm D call. V was shortened by 11 bases and J by 4 bases, with 21 bases between the two germline ends. The CDR3 consists of 15 residues. The germline V gene encodes CDR1 MNHEY and CDR2 SMNVEV (reference sequence). For the CDR3, the DNA is TGTGCCCCTATTCGAACTAATTGCCCGAATCAGCCCCAGCATTTT. Its translation: CAPIRTNCPNQPQHF.

This chain connects TRBV28 to TRBJ2-1; maybe TRBD1 (7 bases). The V and J ends lost 5 bases and 9 bases respectively, with 20 bases between them. CDR3 length: 15 residues. Germline V gene data show CDR1 as MDHEN and CDR2 as SYDVKM. For the CDR3, the DNA is TGTGCCAGCAGTCTTATTTCGACAGGGAGGAGTGAGCAGTTCTTC. Its translation: CASSLISTGRSEQFF.

The gene calls are TRBV6-6 and TRBJ1-1; the D is unclear. CDR3 length equals 14 residues. The V and J ends lost 7 bases and 0 bases respectively, with 12 bases between them. Germline V gene lookup returns CDR1 MNHNY and CDR2 SVGAGI (reference sequence). CDR3 region: CASMAWPMNTEAFF. The CDR3 DNA is TGTGCCAGCATGGCATGGCCGATGAACACTGAAGCTTTCTTT.

The rearrangement links TRBV10-2 to TRBJ2-7; TRBD1 agrees at 7 bases. Germline CDR1 reads WSHSY; CDR2 reads SAAADI. The length of the CDR3 is 14 residues. V gave up 4 bases and J gave up 6 bases; unmatched junction bases: 9. CDR3 amino acids: CASSGGAGGPEQYF. CDR3 DNA sequence: TGCGCCAGCAGTGGTGGGGCAGGGGGACCCGAGCAGTACTTC.

In regard to this clone: This sample includes further DNA sequences coding for the same CDR3. The rearrangement links TRBV7-3 to TRBJ2-2; 11 bases align to TRBD1. Germline V lookup: CDR1 SGHTA, CDR2 FQGTGA. The CDR3 is 15 amino acids. Trimming at V came to 5 bases and at J to 5 bases, leaving 4 bases not matched to a gene. DNA for the CDR3: TGTGCCAGCAGCCCCGGGACAGGGGGGACCGGGGAGCTGTTTTTT. Translation: CASSPGTGGTGELFF.